This T cell receptor (beta chain) was captured in a study of blood T cell repertoires in COVID-19. Whole-study context: Whether acute or convalescent, the COVID-19 samples came from the United States, Italy and Spain.

Donors were grouped by their self-reported clinical history. Two negative PCRs, clearance, or symptom resolution characterized the recovered Cohort 3 donors. Some clones are missing from TCRdb's copy, which holds only in-frame ones; the method was immunoSEQ multiplex PCR. The table shows a few hundred thousand clones, with roughly 90% occurring only once. Trimming at V came to 4 bases and at J to 8 bases, leaving 6 bases not matched to a gene. This CDR3 contains 14 residues. CDR1 and CDR2 (germline): MDHEN, SYDVKM. The chain is built from TRBV28 and TRBJ2-4; 9 bases fit TRBD1. The sequenced sample was PBMCs or T cells enriched from blood (not recorded which). The TCR comes from a woman aged 50 to 60 who had recovered from COVID-19. Written as DNA, the CDR3 is TGTGCCAGCAGTTCCGGACAGGGGCCGGACATTCAGTACTTC. This sequence encodes CASSSGQGPDIQYF.